The entry that follows covers one T cell receptor (beta chain) sequence. This entry belongs to a study of blood T cell repertoires in COVID-19. Study context: T cells, B-cell-depleted T cells, or PBMCs supplied cDNA or gDNA.

The V segment lost 7 bases and the J segment 5 bases; nucleotides outside the gene matches: 10. Germline V lookup: CDR1 SQVTM, CDR2 ANQGSEA. CDR3 length: 13 residues. Source study methods: By means of reference gene primer amplification, nucleated cell counts were estimated. Sequenced by immunoSEQ multiplex PCR; TCRdb stores in-frame clones only, minus some. The V and J calls and clone size were taken over from that table, and D and trimming were inferred from the DNA. The table has some 120,000 clones, less than 95% seen once. V is TRBV29-1 and J is TRBJ2-7; TRBD2 agrees at 8 bases. The receptor was derived from a human donor with active COVID-19. The donor label of this sample is uncertain. The sequenced sample consisted of peripheral blood. CDR3 sequence reads: CSASSGAPHEQYF. The CDR3 nucleotides are TGCAGCGCTAGTAGCGGGGCCCCCCACGAGCAGTACTTC.